Below, 29 T cell receptor beta chains from the same sample are listed, as sequenced in a study of CD8+CD57+ T cells in acquired aplastic anemia. CDR3 and TCR beta VDJ profiling relied on genomic DNA as the template. TCRdb passed the reads through MiXCR, listing each CDR3 protein once. The sample includes approximately 200,000 distinct CDR3 sequences, about 59% of them seen just once. Sequencing was done on a sample of sorted CD4+, CD8+, or CD8+CD57+ T cells (not recorded which) from PBMCs. Source of these receptors: a human donor in good health.

The chain carries TRBV10-3 and TRBJ1-2; possibly TRBD1 for D (5 bases). V was shortened by 4 bases and J by 4 bases, with 10 bases between the two germline ends. This CDR3 region has 13 residues. The germline V gene encodes CDR1 ENHRY and CDR2 SYGVKD. The CDR3 reads CAISARTSYGYTF. Written as DNA, the CDR3 is TGTGCCATCAGTGCAAGGACAAGCTATGGCTACACCTTC.

The V call is TRBV2, the J call TRBJ1-1; D is perhaps TRBD1 (5 bases). This CDR3 is 14 amino acids long. Per the germline V gene, CDR1 is SNHLY and CDR2 is FYNNEI. The germline V and J ends were trimmed by 4 bases and 4 bases, with 13 bases remaining between them. This CDR3 reads CASSGGAGFTEAFF. Written as DNA, the CDR3 is TGTGCCAGCAGTGGGGGAGCAGGGTTCACTGAAGCTTTCTTT. Full variable domain (rest looked up from reference TRBV2 and TRBJ1-1): EPEVTQTPSHQVTQMGQEVILRCVPISNHLYFYWYRQILGQKVEFLVSFYNNEISEKSEIFDDQFSVERPDGSNFTLKIRSTKLEDSAMYFCASSGGAGFTEAFFGQGTRLTVV.

To note about this clonotype: Given a much more abundant clone one base away, this may be a read error. The rearrangement links TRBV6-2 or TRBV6-3 to TRBJ1-6; TRBD1 is a possible D gene (5 bases). The CDR3 runs to 15 residues. The germline CDR1 and CDR2 sequences are MNHEY and SVGEGT. Trimming pared 8 bases from V and 7 bases from J, leaving 18 bases between. This CDR3 is CASSDSTAGNSPLHF. CDR3 in DNA: TGTGCCAGCTCTGACTCGACAGCGGGAAATTCACCCCTCCACTTT.

This clonotype was observed at least ten times. The chain combines TRBV19 with TRBJ2-7; perhaps TRBD1 as D (5 bases). The CDR3 is 14 amino acids. V lost 5 bases and J lost 6, with 17 bases in between. Germline V lookup: CDR1 LNHDA, CDR2 SQIVND (reference sequence). CDR3 loop: CASSPSAQQGEQYF. DNA of the CDR3: TGTGCCAGTAGTCCCTCTGCTCAGCAGGGCGAGCAGTACTTC.

This clonotype was observed once. The genes are TRBV2 and TRBJ1-2, with 7 bases aligning to TRBD1. The V and J ends lost 6 bases and 4 bases, in that order; junction bases with no gene match: 8. The germline gives CDR1 SNHLY, CDR2 FYNNEI. This CDR3 is built from 14 residues. CDR3 residues: CASRAGTDAYGYTF. The CDR3 coding sequence is TGTGCCAGCAGAGCCGGGACAGACGCCTATGGCTACACCTTC.

This clonotype has a handful of counts. This chain uses TRBV12-3 or TRBV12-4 with TRBJ1-1; no clear D. Between the trimmed V and J ends, which lost 7 bases and 3 bases, there was a span of 9 bases. The CDR3 consists of 12 residues. CDR3 loop: CASTLRDTEAFF. CDR3 bases: TGTGCCAGCACCCTTCGGGACACTGAAGCTTTCTTT.

Regarding this clonotype: One end of the junction does not line up with germline, which may come from a read error. The genes are TRBV6-4 and TRBJ1-2; 8 positions match TRBD1. The CDR3 runs to 16 residues. Germline values: CDR1 MRHNA, CDR2 SNTAGT. The CDR3 region is CASSDWTGIIYYVYTF. The DNA for the CDR3 is TGTGCCAGCAGTGACTGGACAGGGATAATTTACTATGTCTACACCTTC.

The gene calls are TRBV20-1 and TRBJ2-7, with D possibly being TRBD2 (5 bases). The CDR3 has 12 amino acids. The germline gives CDR1 DFQATT, CDR2 SNEGSKA (reference sequence). Trimming cost V 6 bases and J 7 bases, with 16 bases left between them. The DNA for the CDR3 is TGCAGTGCCCGGGCTTCGAGCGGAGAGCAGTACTTC. It is translated as CSARASSGEQYF.

This clonotype was found many times. The genes are TRBV5-5 and TRBJ2-5; 12 bases line up with TRBD2. CDR1 and CDR2 from the germline V gene are SGHKS and YYEKEE (reference sequence). The CDR3 consists of 17 residues. The V segment lost 4 bases and the J segment 3 bases; nucleotides outside the gene matches: 10. CDR3 nucleotides: TGTGCCAGCAGCAAGAGACTAGCGGGGGAACTCAAAGAGACCCAGTACTTC. Residues: CASSKRLAGELKETQYF.

In this sample, this clonotype turned up a few times. This chain uses TRBV15 with TRBJ2-1, with 9 bases identical to TRBD2. The CDR3 runs 18 residues. The V and J ends lost 4 bases and 7 bases, in that order; junction bases with no gene match: 17. Per the germline V gene, CDR1 is LNHNV and CDR2 is YYDKDF (reference sequence). CDR3 coding DNA: TGTGCCACCAGCATCGGACTAGCGACCCCCCTGGTTTTGAATGAGCAGTTCTTC. Translated, it gives CATSIGLATPLVLNEQFF.

The V and J genes are TRBV15 and TRBJ2-7, with TRBD1 matching over 10 bases. The CDR3 loop spans 17 amino acids. The ends lost 0 bases at V and 3 bases at J; junction bases unmatched: 8. Germline CDR1 is LNHNV and CDR2 is YYDKDF (reference sequence). In DNA form, the CDR3 reads TGTGCCACCAGCAGAGAACTTGGGGACAGGGGTGGCTACGAGCAGTACTTC. Translating it yields CATSRELGDRGGYEQYF.

The genes are TRBV9 and TRBJ2-7; tentative D call: TRBD2 (6 bases). Trimming cost V 0 bases and J 1 base, with 11 bases left between them. The CDR3 length is 15 residues. Germline values: CDR1 SGDLS, CDR2 YYNGEE. CDR3 bases: TGTGCCAGCAGCGTAGATCCGGGACTTTCCTACGAGCAGTACTTC. It translates to CASSVDPGLSYEQYF.

CDR3 in amino acids: CASSDGGQGYSPLHF. CDR3 coding DNA: TGTGCCAGCAGTGACGGGGGACAGGGGTACTCACCCCTCCACTTT. The chain joins TRBV6-4 to TRBJ1-6, with 10 bases that match TRBD1. J gave up 10 bases and V 2 bases, and 5 bases lay outside the gene matches. Germline CDR1 reads MRHNA; CDR2 reads SNTAGT. This CDR3 spans 15 amino acids.

The chain combines TRBV20-1 with TRBJ1-2; 7 nucleotides align to TRBD1. The CDR3 has 17 amino acids. With V trimmed by 0 bases and J by 4 bases, 14 bases remained unmatched. From germline, CDR1 is DFQATT and CDR2 SNEGSKA (reference sequence). The CDR3 nucleotides read TGCAGTGCTAGAGATACCGGCCTTACAGGGGATTTCTATGGCTACACCTTC. It translates to CSARDTGLTGDFYGYTF.

This clonotype showed up just a few times. J is TRBJ1-2 and V is TRBV28, with D hard to call. CDR3 size: 13 residues. In germline, CDR1 is MDHEN, CDR2 SYDVKM. V dropped 10 bases and J dropped 4 bases, with 16 bases sitting between them. The DNA of the CDR3 is TGTGCCACCTACCTGAGGCAGGTCTATGGCTACACCTTC. Its translation is CATYLRQVYGYTF.

This clonotype was found a few times. The rearrangement uses TRBV2 and TRBJ1-6, with 9 bases lining up with TRBD1. CDR1 and CDR2 from the germline V gene are SNHLY and FYNNEI. This CDR3 has 14 residues. V was clipped by 6 bases and J by 7 bases; unmatched bases: 4. CDR3 residues: CASRAGTGNSPLHF. The CDR3 DNA reads TGTGCCAGCAGGGCCGGGACAGGGAATTCACCCCTCCACTTT.

This chain uses TRBV24-1 with TRBJ2-2; D may match TRBD1 or TRBD2 (5 bases each). This CDR3 has 15 amino acids. Germline V gene lookup returns CDR1 KGHDR and CDR2 SFDVKD. V was cut by 4 bases and J by 4 bases, with 12 bases left in between. In DNA, the CDR3 is TGTGCCACCAGTGAGACGGGGCGCTTCACCGGGGAGCTGTTTTTT. This translates into CATSETGRFTGELFF.

About this clonotype itself: The junction departs from germline at one end; a sequencing error may be responsible. The rearrangement uses TRBV12-3 or TRBV12-4 and TRBJ2-7; D unresolved. This CDR3 comprises 13 residues. The CDR3 region is CASSLRPAYEQYF. CDR3 bases: TGCGCCAGCAGTTTACGGCCGGCCTACGAGCAGTACTTC.

CDR3: CASSLWTGGSGANVLTF. The DNA for the CDR3 is TGTGCCAGCAGTTTATGGACAGGGGGCTCTGGGGCCAACGTCCTGACTTTC. The genes are TRBV28 and TRBJ2-6; 9 nucleotides agree with TRBD1. The germline V gene encodes CDR1 MDHEN and CDR2 SYDVKM. The length of the CDR3 is 17 residues. V was clipped by 0 bases and J by 0 bases; unmatched bases: 0.

V is TRBV6-1 and J is TRBJ1-2, with D perhaps TRBD1 (6 bases). Trimming stripped 4 bases from V and 2 bases from J, with 17 bases between. Germline CDR1 reads MNHNS; CDR2 reads SASEGT. This CDR3 is 16 amino acids long. The CDR3 nucleotides are TGTGCCAGCAGTGTAGAGGGGGGGAGAGGGAACTATGGCTACACCTTC. It translates to CASSVEGGRGNYGYTF.

The V call is TRBV25-1, the J call TRBJ2-7, with D tentatively TRBD1 or TRBD2 (7 bases each). The length of the CDR3 is 15 residues. CDR1 and CDR2 (germline): MGHDK, SYGVNS. V was cut by 8 bases and J by 4 bases, with 21 bases left in between. CDR3: CASSPDREGQYEQYF. DNA of the CDR3: TGTGCCAGCTCACCAGACAGGGAGGGCCAGTACGAGCAGTACTTC.

This chain connects TRBV5-1 to TRBJ2-3; weak D call: TRBD2 (6 bases). The CDR3 length is 13 residues. Germline CDR1 is SGHRS and CDR2 is YFSETQ. Trimming pared 2 bases from V and 4 bases from J, leaving 8 bases between. DNA of the CDR3: TGCGCCAGCAGCTTAGCGGGCTCAGATACGCAGTATTTT. Its translation is CASSLAGSDTQYF.

This clonotype was observed a handful of times. The chain is built from TRBV20-1 and TRBJ1-2; TRBD1 agrees at 7 bases. The CDR3 runs to 14 residues. V shed 2 bases and J 5 bases; nucleotides not matched to a gene: 8. Germline-derived CDR1 and CDR2 are DFQATT and SNEGSKA (reference sequence). The chain's CDR3 is CSARQSRGLYGYTF. Here the CDR3 DNA reads TGCAGTGCTAGACAAAGCAGGGGGTTGTATGGCTACACCTTC.

This clonotype was seen repeatedly, ten times or more. The chain joins TRBV27 to TRBJ1-6; TRBD1 is a possible D gene (5 bases). The germline CDR1 and CDR2 sequences are MNHEY and SMNVEV (reference sequence). The V end lost 2 bases, the J end lost 9 bases, and 11 bases lay between the germline ends. The CDR3 runs to 14 residues. This CDR3 reads CASSLSREGSPLHF. The CDR3 nucleotides read TGTGCCAGCAGTTTAAGCAGGGAAGGTTCACCCCTCCACTTT.

V and J are TRBV7-8 and TRBJ1-5, with 7 bases fitting TRBD1. After removal of 5 bases from V and 15 bases from J, the junction contained 13 bases not matched to a gene. Germline-derived CDR1 and CDR2 are SGHVS and FQNEAQ. The CDR3 is made up of 13 amino acids. The CDR3 region has the DNA TGTGCCAGCAGCGCCCCCCCGGGACAGCTTATGCATTTT. Its translation is CASSAPPGQLMHF.

This clonotype was found many times. The CDR3: CSVRGGQGNSGNTIYF. CDR3 sequence (DNA): TGCAGCGTGCGGGGGGGACAGGGCAACTCTGGAAACACCATATATTTT. The chain is built from TRBV29-1 and TRBJ1-3, with 9 bases that match TRBD1. The CDR3 length is 16 residues. Germline V CDR1 and CDR2: SQVTM, ANQGSEA. The trim removed 6 bases at V and 0 bases at J, leaving 9 bases unmatched.

The rearrangement uses TRBV20-1 and TRBJ2-3; D gene ambiguous. This CDR3 comprises 16 residues. Trimming took 1 base from V and 0 from J, leaving 14 bases between them. Looked up from germline, CDR1 is DFQATT and CDR2 is SNEGSKA (reference sequence). The CDR3 DNA follows: TGCAGTGCTAGAGCCGTCAGACCACGCAGCACAGATACGCAGTATTTT. Its protein is CSARAVRPRSTDTQYF.

The chain links TRBV24-1 to TRBJ1-5; weak D call: TRBD1 (5 bases). From germline, CDR1 is KGHDR and CDR2 SFDVKD. This CDR3 is built from 13 residues. Trimming took off 4 bases at V and 5 bases at J, with 8 bases between the two ends. The CDR3 bases are TGTGCCACCAGTGAGGCAGGGTATCAGCCCCAGCATTTT. This gives the protein CATSEAGYQPQHF.

About this clonotype: At one of its ends the junction is not consistent with the germline gene, which may arise from a read error. The chain has TRBV7-9 and TRBJ2-3; D is perhaps TRBD1 or TRBD2 (6 bases each). CDR3 length: 15 residues. Germline loops: CDR1 SEHNR, CDR2 FQNEAQ (reference sequence). In nucleotides, the CDR3 is TGTGCCAGCAGCCCCACGGGGGCCGAATCAGATACGCATTATTTT. Amino acid sequence: CASSPTGAESDTHYF.